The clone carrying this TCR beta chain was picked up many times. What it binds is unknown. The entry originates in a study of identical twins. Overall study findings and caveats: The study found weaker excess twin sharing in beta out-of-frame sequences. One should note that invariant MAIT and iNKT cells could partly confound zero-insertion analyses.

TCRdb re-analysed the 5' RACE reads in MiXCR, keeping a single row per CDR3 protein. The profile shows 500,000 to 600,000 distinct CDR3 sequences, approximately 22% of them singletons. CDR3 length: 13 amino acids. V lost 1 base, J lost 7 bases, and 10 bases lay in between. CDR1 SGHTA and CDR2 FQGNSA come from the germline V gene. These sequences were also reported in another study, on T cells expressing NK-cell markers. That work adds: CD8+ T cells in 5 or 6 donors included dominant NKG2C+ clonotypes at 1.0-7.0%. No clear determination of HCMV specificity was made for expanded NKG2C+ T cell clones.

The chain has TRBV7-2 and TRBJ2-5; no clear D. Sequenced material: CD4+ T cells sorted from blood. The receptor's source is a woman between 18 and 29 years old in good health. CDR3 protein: CASSLGRVGTQYF. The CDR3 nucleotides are TGTGCCAGCAGCTTAGGTCGCGTTGGGACCCAGTACTTC. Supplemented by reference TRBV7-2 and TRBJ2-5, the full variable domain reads GAGVSQSPSNKVTEKGKDVELRCDPISGHTALYWYRQSLGQGLEFLIYFQGNSAPDKSGLPSDRFSAERTGGSVSTLTIQRTQQEDSAVYLCASSLGRVGTQYFGPGTRLLVL.